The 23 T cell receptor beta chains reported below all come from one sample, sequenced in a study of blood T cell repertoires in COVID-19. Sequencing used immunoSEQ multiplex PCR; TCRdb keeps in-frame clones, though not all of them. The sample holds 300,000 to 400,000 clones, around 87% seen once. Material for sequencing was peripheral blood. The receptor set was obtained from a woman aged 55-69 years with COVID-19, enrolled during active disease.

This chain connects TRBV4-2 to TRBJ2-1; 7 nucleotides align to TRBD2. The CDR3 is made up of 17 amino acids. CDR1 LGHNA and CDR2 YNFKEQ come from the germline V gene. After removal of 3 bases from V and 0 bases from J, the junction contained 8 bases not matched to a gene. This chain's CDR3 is CASSHAGRGSSYNEQFF. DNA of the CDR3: TGTGCCAGCAGCCACGCGGGGCGGGGGAGCTCCTACAATGAGCAGTTCTTC.

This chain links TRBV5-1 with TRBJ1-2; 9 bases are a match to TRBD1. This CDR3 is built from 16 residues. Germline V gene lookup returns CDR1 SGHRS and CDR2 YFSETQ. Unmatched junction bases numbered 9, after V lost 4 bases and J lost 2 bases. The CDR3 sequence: CASSLTRDRENYGYTF. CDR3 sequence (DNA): TGCGCCAGCAGCCTAACTAGGGACAGGGAGAACTATGGCTACACCTTC.

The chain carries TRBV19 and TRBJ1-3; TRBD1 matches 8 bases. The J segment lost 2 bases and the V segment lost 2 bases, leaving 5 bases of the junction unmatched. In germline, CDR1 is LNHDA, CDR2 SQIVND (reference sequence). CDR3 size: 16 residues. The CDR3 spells CASSIWGTGTGNTIYF. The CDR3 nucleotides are TGTGCCAGTAGTATATGGGGGACAGGCACTGGAAACACCATATATTTT.

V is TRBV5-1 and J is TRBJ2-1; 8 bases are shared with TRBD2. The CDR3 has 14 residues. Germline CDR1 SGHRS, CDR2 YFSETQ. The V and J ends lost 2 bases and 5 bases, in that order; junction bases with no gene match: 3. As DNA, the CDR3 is TGCGCCAGCAGCTTTACTAGCGGTGACAATGAGCAGTTCTTC. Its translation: CASSFTSGDNEQFF.

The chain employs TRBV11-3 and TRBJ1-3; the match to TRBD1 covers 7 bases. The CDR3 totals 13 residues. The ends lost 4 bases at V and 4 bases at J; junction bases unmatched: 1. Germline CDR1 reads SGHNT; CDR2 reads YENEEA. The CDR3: CASSSGQGNTIYF. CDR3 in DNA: TGTGCCAGCAGCTCGGGACAGGGAAACACCATATATTTT.

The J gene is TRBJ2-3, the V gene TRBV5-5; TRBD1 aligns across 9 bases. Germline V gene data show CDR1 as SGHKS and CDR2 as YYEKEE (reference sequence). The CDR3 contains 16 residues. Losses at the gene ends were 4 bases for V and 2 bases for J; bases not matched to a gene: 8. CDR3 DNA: TGTGCCAGCAGCAAGCTGGGGACAGGGAACACAGATACGCAGTATTTT. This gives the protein CASSKLGTGNTDTQYF.

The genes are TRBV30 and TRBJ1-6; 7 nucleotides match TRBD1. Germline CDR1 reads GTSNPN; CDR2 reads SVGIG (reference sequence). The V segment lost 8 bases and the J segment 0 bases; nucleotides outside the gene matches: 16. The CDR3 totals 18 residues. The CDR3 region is CAASRDSRQYSYNSPLHF. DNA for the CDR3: TGTGCCGCCTCAAGGGACAGCCGGCAGTACTCCTATAATTCACCCCTCCACTTT.

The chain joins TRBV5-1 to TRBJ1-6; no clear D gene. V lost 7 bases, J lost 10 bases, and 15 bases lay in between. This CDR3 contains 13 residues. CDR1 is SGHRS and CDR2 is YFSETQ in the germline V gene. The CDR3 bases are TGCGCCAGCTCCGATGCGGCGGGGTCACCCCTCCACTTT. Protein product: CASSDAAGSPLHF.

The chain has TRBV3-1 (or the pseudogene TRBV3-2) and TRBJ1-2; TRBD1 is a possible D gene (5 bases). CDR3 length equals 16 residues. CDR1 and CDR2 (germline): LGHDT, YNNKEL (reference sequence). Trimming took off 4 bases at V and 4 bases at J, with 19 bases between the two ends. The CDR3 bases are TGTGCCAGCAGCCGACAGACAGCAACACTTTCCTATGGCTACACCTTC. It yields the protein CASSRQTATLSYGYTF.

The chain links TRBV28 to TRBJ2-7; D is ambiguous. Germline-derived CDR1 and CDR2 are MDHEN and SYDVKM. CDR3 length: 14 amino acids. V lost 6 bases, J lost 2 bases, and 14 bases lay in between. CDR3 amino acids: CASSSRRIPYEQYF. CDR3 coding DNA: TGTGCCAGCAGCTCCCGGCGGATCCCCTACGAGCAGTACTTC.

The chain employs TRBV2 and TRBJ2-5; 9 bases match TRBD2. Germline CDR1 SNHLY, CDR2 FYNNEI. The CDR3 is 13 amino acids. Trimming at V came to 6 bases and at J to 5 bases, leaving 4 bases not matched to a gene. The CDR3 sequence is CASRASGVETQYF. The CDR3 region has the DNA TGTGCCAGCAGGGCTAGCGGGGTTGAGACCCAGTACTTC. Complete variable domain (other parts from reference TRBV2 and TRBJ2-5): EPEVTQTPSHQVTQMGQEVILRCVPISNHLYFYWYRQILGQKVEFLVSFYNNEISEKSEIFDDQFSVERPDGSNFTLKIRSTKLEDSAMYFCASRASGVETQYFGPGTRLLVL.

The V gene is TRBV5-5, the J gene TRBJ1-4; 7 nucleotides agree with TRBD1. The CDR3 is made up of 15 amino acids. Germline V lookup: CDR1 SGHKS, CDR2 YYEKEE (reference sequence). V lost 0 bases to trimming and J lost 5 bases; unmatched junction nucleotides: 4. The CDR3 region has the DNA TGTGCCAGCAGCTTGGAGGACAGGCAGAATGAAAAACTGTTTTTT. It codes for CASSLEDRQNEKLFF.

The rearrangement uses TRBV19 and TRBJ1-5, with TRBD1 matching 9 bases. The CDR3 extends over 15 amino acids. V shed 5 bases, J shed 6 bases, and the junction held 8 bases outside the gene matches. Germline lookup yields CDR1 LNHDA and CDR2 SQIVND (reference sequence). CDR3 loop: CASSPTGGSGQPQHF. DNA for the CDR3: TGTGCCAGTAGTCCCACAGGGGGCTCGGGTCAGCCCCAGCATTTT.

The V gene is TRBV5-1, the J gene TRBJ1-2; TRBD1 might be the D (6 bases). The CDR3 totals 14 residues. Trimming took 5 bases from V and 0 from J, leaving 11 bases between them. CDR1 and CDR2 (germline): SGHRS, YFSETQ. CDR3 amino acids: CASSEGGANYGYTF. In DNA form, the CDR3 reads TGCGCCAGCAGTGAAGGGGGGGCTAACTATGGCTACACCTTC.

CDR3 nucleotides: TGCGCCAGCAGCTTGGCGGGGGGCGAGGATACGCAGTATTTT. It yields the protein CASSLAGGEDTQYF. The chain couples TRBV5-1 to TRBJ2-3; D is possibly TRBD2 (7 bases). V lost 0 bases to trimming and J lost 6 bases, with 11 bases between them. CDR1 is SGHRS, CDR2 YFSETQ, per germline. This CDR3 has 14 amino acids.

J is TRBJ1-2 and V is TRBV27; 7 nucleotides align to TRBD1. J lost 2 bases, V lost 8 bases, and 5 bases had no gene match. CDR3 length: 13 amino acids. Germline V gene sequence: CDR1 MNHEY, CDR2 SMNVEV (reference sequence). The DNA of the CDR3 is TGTGCCAGCGCCCAGGGACAGAACTATGGCTACACCTTC. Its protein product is CASAQGQNYGYTF.

The CDR3 region is CASSPMAVVGTDTQYF. In nucleotides, the CDR3 is TGTGCCAGCAGTCCTATGGCGGTAGTTGGCACAGATACGCAGTATTTT. V usage is TRBV7-9 and J usage is TRBJ2-3, with D unclear. V was cut by 6 bases and J by 1 base, with 17 bases left in between. This CDR3 region has 16 residues. CDR1 is SEHNR, CDR2 FQNEAQ, per germline (reference sequence).

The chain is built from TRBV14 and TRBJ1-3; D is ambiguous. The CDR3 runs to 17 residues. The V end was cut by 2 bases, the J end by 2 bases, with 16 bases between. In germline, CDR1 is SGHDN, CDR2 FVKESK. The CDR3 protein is CASSQTRPARAGNTIYF. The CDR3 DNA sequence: TGTGCCAGCAGCCAAACGAGACCGGCCCGGGCTGGAAACACCATATATTTT.

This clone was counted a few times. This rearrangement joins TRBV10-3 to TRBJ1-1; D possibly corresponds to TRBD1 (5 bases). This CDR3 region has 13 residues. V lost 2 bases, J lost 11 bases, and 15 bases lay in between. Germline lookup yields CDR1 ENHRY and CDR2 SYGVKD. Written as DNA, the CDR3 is TGTGCCATCAGTGAGACCCCAGGGCCAGCGGCTTTCTTT. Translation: CAISETPGPAAFF.

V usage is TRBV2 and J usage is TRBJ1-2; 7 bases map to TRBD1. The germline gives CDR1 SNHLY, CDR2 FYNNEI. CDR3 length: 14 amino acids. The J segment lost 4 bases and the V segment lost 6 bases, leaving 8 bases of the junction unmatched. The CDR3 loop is CASRTTGKGYGYTF. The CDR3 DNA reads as TGTGCCAGCAGGACGACAGGGAAGGGCTATGGCTACACCTTC.

The CDR3 DNA follows: TGCGCCAGCAGCCCATTGGACAGGAGGGGCAGAAACACCATATATTTT. It encodes CASSPLDRRGRNTIYF. The chain joins TRBV5-1 to TRBJ1-3, with 7 positions matching TRBD1. The CDR3 consists of 16 residues. V was clipped by 4 bases and J by 5 bases; unmatched bases: 12. The V gene's germline CDR1 is SGHRS and CDR2 YFSETQ.

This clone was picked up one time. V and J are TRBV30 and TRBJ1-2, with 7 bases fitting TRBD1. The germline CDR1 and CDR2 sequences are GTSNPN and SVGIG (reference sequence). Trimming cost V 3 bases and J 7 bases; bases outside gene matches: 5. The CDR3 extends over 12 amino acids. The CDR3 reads CAWRGDSPGYTF. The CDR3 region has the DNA TGTGCCTGGAGGGGGGACAGTCCTGGCTACACCTTC.

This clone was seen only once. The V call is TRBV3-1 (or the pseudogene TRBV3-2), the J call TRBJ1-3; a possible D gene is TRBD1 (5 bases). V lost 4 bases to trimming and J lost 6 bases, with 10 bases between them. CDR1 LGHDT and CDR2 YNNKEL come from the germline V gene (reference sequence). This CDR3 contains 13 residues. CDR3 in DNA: TGTGCCAGCAGCCGGCAGGGTGAAAACACCATATATTTT. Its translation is CASSRQGENTIYF.